The 23 T cell receptor beta chains listed next were all sequenced from one sample in a study of shared clonotypes between healthy human individuals. TCRdb's table, derived via immunoSEQ multiplex PCR, lists solely in-frame clones and lacks some. This table holds roughly 500,000 clones, about four fifths found once. The sample taken for sequencing was PBMCs. The source is a woman in her forties in good health. Some clones in this sample may be carry-over from other donors' samples.

This clone was seen more than once but under ten times. The rearrangement joins TRBV6-6 to TRBJ2-1, with 7 bases matching TRBD2. The trim removed 5 bases at V and 0 bases at J, leaving 1 base unmatched. The CDR3 is made up of 14 amino acids. Germline V lookup: CDR1 MNHNY, CDR2 SVGAGI (reference sequence). DNA for the CDR3: TGTGCCAGCAGTAGACTAGCCTCCTACAATGAGCAGTTCTTC. Encoded protein: CASSRLASYNEQFF.

The J gene is TRBJ1-5, the V gene TRBV5-8; D remains unclear. The V gene's germline CDR1 is SGHTS and CDR2 YDEGEE. With 4 bases removed from V and 4 bases from J, the gap between germline ends came to 6 bases. The CDR3 covers 12 residues. The CDR3 sequence is CASSLRNQPQHF. The CDR3 DNA reads as TGTGCCAGCAGCCTCCGAAATCAGCCCCAGCATTTT.

The chain joins TRBV7-3 to TRBJ2-1; D might be TRBD1 (6 bases). CDR3 size: 15 residues. CDR1 is SGHTA, CDR2 FQGTGA, per germline. The V and J ends lost 5 bases and 2 bases respectively, with 13 bases between them. The CDR3 nucleotides are TGTGCCAGCAGCGTAGTAGGGGGTGCCTACAATGAGCAGTTCTTC. Translation: CASSVVGGAYNEQFF.

This clone was counted between two and nine times. This chain links TRBV9 with TRBJ2-5; D is ambiguous. CDR1 and CDR2 (germline): SGDLS, YYNGEE. The CDR3 loop spans 17 amino acids. The ends were cut back, 0 bases at V and 4 bases at J, with 19 bases in the middle. The CDR3 DNA reads as TGTGCCAGCAGCGTAGCCGTGACCCCCTCAGAGGCAGAGACCCAGTACTTC. Translation gives CASSVAVTPSEAETQYF.

The chain uses TRBV28 and TRBJ1-2; TRBD1 agrees at 10 bases. The CDR3 runs to 13 residues. With 6 bases clipped from V and 13 bases from J, the junction kept 11 bases outside the gene matches. CDR1 and CDR2 (germline): MDHEN, SYDVKM. The CDR3 DNA sequence: TGTGCCAGCAGGACCGGGACAGGGGCTCTCCCCACCTTC. It yields the protein CASRTGTGALPTF.

The chain links TRBV5-4 to TRBJ2-7; D perhaps matches TRBD2 (5 bases). The V gene lost 3 bases and the J gene lost 0 bases, with 10 bases spanning the gap. The CDR3 contains 14 residues. CDR1 is SGHNT and CDR2 is YYREEE in the germline V gene (reference sequence). CDR3 DNA sequence: TGTGCCAGCAGCTCGGGGTTTAGCTCCTACGAGCAGTACTTC. Translating gives CASSSGFSSYEQYF.

The V gene is TRBV10-3, the J gene TRBJ1-2; D might be TRBD1 (5 bases). V gave up 4 bases and J gave up 4 bases, with 19 bases separating them. From germline, CDR1 is ENHRY and CDR2 SYGVKD. This CDR3 region has 16 residues. The CDR3 sequence is CAISARGAYNSYGYTF. In DNA, the CDR3 is TGTGCCATCAGTGCGAGGGGCGCTTATAATTCCTATGGCTACACCTTC.

V and J are TRBV18 and TRBJ1-3; 7 bases align to TRBD1. Trimming took 5 bases from V and 8 from J; bases not matched to a gene: 9. The CDR3 is 14 residues long. Germline CDR1 is KGHSH and CDR2 is LQKENI. The CDR3 region has the DNA TGTGCCAGCTCATCGCCGACAGGGAGGGACACCATATATTTT. This codes for CASSSPTGRDTIYF. The variable domain in full, completed from reference TRBV18 and TRBJ1-3, reads NAGVMQNPRHLVRRRGQEARLRCSPMKGHSHVYWYRQLPEEGLKFMVYLQKENIIDESGMPKERFSAEFPKEGPSILRIQQVVRGDSAAYFCASSSPTGRDTIYFGEGSWLTVV.

V usage is TRBV18 and J usage is TRBJ1-1; the D is unclear. Trimming shortened V by 5 bases and J by 5 bases, and 12 bases separated the two germline ends. Germline-derived CDR1 and CDR2 are KGHSH and LQKENI. The CDR3 extends over 13 amino acids. CDR3 region: CASSISLRTEAFF. The CDR3 DNA is TGTGCCAGCTCAATTTCTTTGCGGACTGAAGCTTTCTTT.

This clone appeared many times. This sample includes further DNA sequences coding for the same CDR3. The J gene is TRBJ2-1, the V gene TRBV29-1, with D unclear. This CDR3 is built from 14 residues. In germline, CDR1 is SQVTM, CDR2 ANQGSEA. V gave up 3 bases and J gave up 0 bases, with 9 bases separating them. CDR3: CSVESGSSYNEQFF. The CDR3 nucleotides are TGCAGCGTTGAGTCCGGAAGCTCCTACAATGAGCAGTTCTTC.

The V gene is TRBV18, the J gene TRBJ2-5, with TRBD1 matching 8 bases. Per germline, CDR1 KGHSH and CDR2 LQKENI. The CDR3 loop spans 14 amino acids. V was clipped by 4 bases and J by 2 bases; unmatched bases: 3. The DNA of the CDR3 is TGTGCCAGCTCACGCAACAGGGGGCAAGAGACCCAGTACTTC. Residues: CASSRNRGQETQYF.

This chain uses TRBV25-1 with TRBJ1-1; D is unclear. Germline assignment: CDR1 MGHDK and CDR2 SYGVNS. The CDR3 length is 16 residues. Trimming pared 6 bases from V and 1 base from J, leaving 18 bases between. DNA for the CDR3: TGTGCCAGCAGGCCGAATCTAAGGATCGGGAACACTGAAGCTTTCTTT. Translating it yields CASRPNLRIGNTEAFF.

The chain joins TRBV28 to TRBJ2-7, with 9 positions matching TRBD1. CDR1 MDHEN and CDR2 SYDVKM come from the germline V gene. J gave up 5 bases and V 5 bases, and 10 bases lay outside the gene matches. CDR3 length: 15 residues. CDR3 residues: CASSPKPGQGHEQYF. CDR3 DNA: TGTGCCAGCAGTCCAAAGCCGGGACAGGGTCACGAGCAGTACTTC. Full variable domain (remainder filled in from reference TRBV28 and TRBJ2-7): DVKVTQSSRYLVKRTGEKVFLECVQDMDHENMFWYRQDPGLGLRLIYFSYDVKMKEKGDIPEGYSVSREKKERFSLILESASTNQTSMYLCASSPKPGQGHEQYFGPGTRLTVT.

This sequence joins TRBV10-3 and TRBJ1-4; the match to TRBD1 covers 8 bases. Germline CDR1 reads ENHRY; CDR2 reads SYGVKD. This CDR3 has 13 amino acids. The ends lost 6 bases at V and 8 bases at J; junction bases unmatched: 5. CDR3 in DNA: TGTGCCATCAGCCAGGGGGCTGAGGAAAAACTGTTTTTT. This sequence encodes CAISQGAEEKLFF.

The chain is built from TRBV9 and TRBJ2-3, with D possibly matching TRBD2 (6 bases). The V end lost 2 bases, the J end lost 2 bases, and 12 bases lay between the germline ends. Per the germline V gene, CDR1 is SGDLS and CDR2 is YYNGEE. The CDR3 covers 15 residues. CDR3 amino acids: CASSVGWRDTDTQYF. The CDR3 bases are TGTGCCAGCAGCGTGGGTTGGCGGGACACAGATACGCAGTATTTT.

This sequence joins TRBV28 and TRBJ1-2, with 8 bases matching TRBD1. Per germline, CDR1 MDHEN and CDR2 SYDVKM. V was clipped by 5 bases and J by 2 bases; unmatched bases: 7. The length of the CDR3 is 15 residues. This CDR3 is CASSRQGTPNYGYTF. CDR3 DNA sequence: TGTGCCAGCAGTCGACAGGGGACACCAAACTATGGCTACACCTTC.

This chain uses TRBV28 with TRBJ2-5; perhaps D is TRBD1 or TRBD2 (5 bases each). The J call may be in error: the DNA end matches TRBJ2-7 better. CDR1 is MDHEN and CDR2 is SYDVKM in the germline V gene. CDR3 length: 14 amino acids. CDR3 protein: CASRQPGPFAEQYF. As DNA, the CDR3 is TGTGCCAGCAGGCAGCCGGGACCCTTTGCCGAGCAGTACTTC.

The chain recombines TRBV7-2 with TRBJ2-7, with 13 bases aligning to TRBD2. Germline CDR1 reads SGHTA; CDR2 reads FQGNSA. The CDR3 runs 16 residues. Germline trimming cut 5 bases from V and 2 bases from J; bases unmatched to any gene: 6. This chain's CDR3 is CASSLTGTSGTYEQYF. The CDR3 DNA follows: TGTGCCAGCAGCCTCACCGGGACTAGCGGGACCTACGAGCAGTACTTC.

V gene TRBV7-8 combines with J gene TRBJ1-2; a weak D match, TRBD1 (5 bases). CDR1 and CDR2 (germline): SGHVS, FQNEAQ. V gave up 0 bases and J gave up 3 bases, with 8 bases separating them. CDR3 size: 14 residues. CDR3 sequence reads: CASSLAGVDYGYTF. Written as DNA, the CDR3 is TGTGCCAGCAGCTTAGCGGGGGTTGACTATGGCTACACCTTC.

The CDR3 loop is CASSFFSDTGELFF. CDR3 DNA: TGTGCCAGCAGCTTTTTCAGTGACACCGGGGAGCTGTTTTTT. The rearrangement links TRBV7-9 to TRBJ2-2; D call uncertain. Germline V gives CDR1 SEHNR, CDR2 FQNEAQ (reference sequence). This CDR3 contains 14 residues. Between the trimmed V and J ends, which lost 3 bases and 3 bases, there was a span of 8 bases.

This clone was seen repeatedly, ten times or more. The V and J genes are TRBV7-2 and TRBJ1-2, with TRBD1 identical over 12 bases. Trimming cost V 1 base and J 2 bases; bases outside gene matches: 5. Germline V gene sequence: CDR1 SGHTA, CDR2 FQGNSA. The CDR3 runs 17 residues. CDR3 sequence: CASSLGGTGGWNYGYTF. The CDR3 coding sequence is TGTGCCAGCAGCTTAGGCGGGACAGGGGGCTGGAACTATGGCTACACCTTC.

J is TRBJ2-1 and V is TRBV9, with TRBD2 identical over 8 bases. This CDR3 spans 14 amino acids. Germline V gene data show CDR1 as SGDLS and CDR2 as YYNGEE. V was pared by 3 bases and J by 4 bases, with 3 bases of the junction left unmatched. In DNA form, the CDR3 reads TGTGCCAGCAGCGCAGGGACTAGATACAATGAGCAGTTCTTC. The encoded protein is CASSAGTRYNEQFF.

This clone was found once. The chain recombines TRBV5-1 with TRBJ1-2; 9 bases agree with TRBD1. The CDR3 is made up of 15 amino acids. After removal of 6 bases from V and 4 bases from J, the junction contained 10 bases not matched to a gene. CDR1 and CDR2 (germline): SGHRS, YFSETQ. Here the CDR3 reads CASNKKTGGSYGYTF. DNA of the CDR3: TGCGCCAGCAACAAAAAAACAGGGGGCAGCTATGGCTACACCTTC.